This entry features one T cell receptor (beta chain) sequence. Its antigen remains unknown. The data are from a study of T cell repertoires and HLA-DP antigens. About the study: Transduced HeLa cells presented HLA-DP to CD4+ T cells. One alloantigen had some eleven groove amino acid differences from self, the other one. Donor ages ranged from 18-to-29 to 60-to-69; a couple of men, one woman.

The germline CDR1 and CDR2 sequences are SGHAT and FQDESV (reference sequence). Trimming left V 1 base short and J 5 bases short, with 0 bases between. This CDR3 spans 11 amino acids. Purity of the untouched CD4+ T cells was around 98%. The protocol was immunoSEQ multiplex PCR, while the TCRdb copy is restricted to in-frame clones and leaves out a portion. Of around 100,000 clones in the sample, roughly 92% were seen once. The genes are TRBV11-1 and TRBJ2-1; no reliable D call. Sequenced material: CD4+ T cells from PBMCs. The receptor comes from a young woman in good health and CMV-seronegative. The DNA for the CDR3 is TGTGCCAGCAGCTTAGACAATGAGCAGTTCTTC. This translates into CASSLDNEQFF.